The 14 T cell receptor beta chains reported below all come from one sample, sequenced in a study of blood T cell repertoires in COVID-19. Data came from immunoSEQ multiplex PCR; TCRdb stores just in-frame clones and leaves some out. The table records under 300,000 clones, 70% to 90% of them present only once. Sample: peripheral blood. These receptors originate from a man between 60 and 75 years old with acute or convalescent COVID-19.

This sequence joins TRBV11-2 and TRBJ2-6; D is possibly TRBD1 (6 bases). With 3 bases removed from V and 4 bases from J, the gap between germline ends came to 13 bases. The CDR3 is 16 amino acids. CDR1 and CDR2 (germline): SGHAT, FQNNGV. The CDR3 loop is CASSFKQGTGANVLTF. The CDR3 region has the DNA TGTGCCAGCAGCTTCAAACAGGGAACCGGGGCCAACGTCCTGACTTTC. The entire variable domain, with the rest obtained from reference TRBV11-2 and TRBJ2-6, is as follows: EAGVAQSPRYKIIEKRQSVAFWCNPISGHATLYWYQQILGQGPKLLIQFQNNGVVDDSQLPKDRFSAERLKGVDSTLKIQPAKLEDSAVYLCASSFKQGTGANVLTFGAGSRLTVL.

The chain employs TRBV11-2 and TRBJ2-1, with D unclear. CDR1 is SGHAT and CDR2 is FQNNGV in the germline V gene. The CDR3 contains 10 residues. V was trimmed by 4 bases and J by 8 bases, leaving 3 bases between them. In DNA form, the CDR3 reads TGTGCCAGCAGCTCCTATGAGCAGTTCTTC. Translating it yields CASSSYEQFF.

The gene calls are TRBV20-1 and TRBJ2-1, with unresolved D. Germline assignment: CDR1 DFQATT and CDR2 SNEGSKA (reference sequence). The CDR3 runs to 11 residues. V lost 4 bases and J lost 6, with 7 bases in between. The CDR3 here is CSAKSFNEQFF. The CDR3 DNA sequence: TGCAGTGCTAAGAGCTTCAATGAGCAGTTCTTC.

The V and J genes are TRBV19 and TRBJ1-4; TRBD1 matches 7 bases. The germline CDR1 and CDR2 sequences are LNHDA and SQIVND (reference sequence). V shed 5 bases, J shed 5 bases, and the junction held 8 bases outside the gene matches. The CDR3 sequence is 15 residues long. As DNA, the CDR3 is TGTGCCAGTAGTCCCCGGACAGGACAAAATGAAAAACTGTTTTTT. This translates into CASSPRTGQNEKLFF.

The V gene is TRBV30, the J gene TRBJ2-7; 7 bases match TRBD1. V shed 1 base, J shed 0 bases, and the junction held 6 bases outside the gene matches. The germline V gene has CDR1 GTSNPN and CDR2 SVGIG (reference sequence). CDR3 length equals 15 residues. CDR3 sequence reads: CAWSGARDSSYEQYF. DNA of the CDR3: TGTGCCTGGAGTGGAGCCCGGGACAGCTCCTACGAGCAGTACTTC.

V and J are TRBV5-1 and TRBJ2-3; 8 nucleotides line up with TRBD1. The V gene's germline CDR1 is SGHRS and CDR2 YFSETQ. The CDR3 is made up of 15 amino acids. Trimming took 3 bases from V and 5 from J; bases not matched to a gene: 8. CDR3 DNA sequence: TGCGCCAGCAGCTCCGGACAGGGTAGATTAGATACGCAGTATTTT. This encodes CASSSGQGRLDTQYF.

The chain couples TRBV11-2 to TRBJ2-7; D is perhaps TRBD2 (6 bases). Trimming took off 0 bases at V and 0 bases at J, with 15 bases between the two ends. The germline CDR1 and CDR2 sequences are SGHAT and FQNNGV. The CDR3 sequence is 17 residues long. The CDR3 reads CASSLDWAGGFSYEQYF. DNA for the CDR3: TGTGCCAGCAGCTTAGATTGGGCCGGGGGATTCTCCTACGAGCAGTACTTC.

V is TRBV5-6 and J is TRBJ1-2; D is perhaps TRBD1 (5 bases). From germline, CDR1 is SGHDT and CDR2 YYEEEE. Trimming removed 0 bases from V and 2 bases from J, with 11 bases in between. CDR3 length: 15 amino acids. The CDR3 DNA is TGTGCCAGCAGCTTGGTCACGGGACTCAACTATGGCTACACCTTC. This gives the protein CASSLVTGLNYGYTF.

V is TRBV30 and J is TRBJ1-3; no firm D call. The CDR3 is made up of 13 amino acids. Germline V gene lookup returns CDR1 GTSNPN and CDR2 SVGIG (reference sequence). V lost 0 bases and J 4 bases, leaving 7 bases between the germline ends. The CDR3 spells CAWSVPNGNTIYF. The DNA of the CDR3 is TGTGCCTGGAGTGTACCTAACGGAAACACCATATATTTT.

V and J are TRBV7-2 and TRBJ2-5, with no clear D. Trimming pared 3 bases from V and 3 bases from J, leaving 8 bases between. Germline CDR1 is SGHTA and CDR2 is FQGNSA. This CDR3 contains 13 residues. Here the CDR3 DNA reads TGTGCCAGCAGCTTCCTCCGGGAAGAGACCCAGTACTTC. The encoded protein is CASSFLREETQYF. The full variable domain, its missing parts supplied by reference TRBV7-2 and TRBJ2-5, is GAGVSQSPSNKVTEKGKDVELRCDPISGHTALYWYRQSLGQGLEFLIYFQGNSAPDKSGLPSDRFSAERTGGSVSTLTIQRTQQEDSAVYLCASSFLREETQYFGPGTRLLVL.

For the CDR3, the DNA is TGTGCCAGCAGCGTAGAGGCGGGCGGGGAGCTGTTTTTT. Protein product: CASSVEAGGELFF. The V gene is TRBV9, the J gene TRBJ2-2; a weak D match, TRBD2 (5 bases). Germline values: CDR1 SGDLS, CDR2 YYNGEE. This CDR3 is built from 13 residues. V shed 0 bases and J shed 7 bases, with 7 bases lying between them.

CDR3 coding DNA: TGTGCCAGCAGTCCTTACCAACAGGTACCGTACGAGCAGTACTTC. Its protein is CASSPYQQVPYEQYF. This sequence joins TRBV28 and TRBJ2-7; possible D gene TRBD1, 5 bases. This CDR3 comprises 15 residues. Germline loops: CDR1 MDHEN, CDR2 SYDVKM. The V gene lost 5 bases and the J gene lost 4 bases, with 18 bases spanning the gap.

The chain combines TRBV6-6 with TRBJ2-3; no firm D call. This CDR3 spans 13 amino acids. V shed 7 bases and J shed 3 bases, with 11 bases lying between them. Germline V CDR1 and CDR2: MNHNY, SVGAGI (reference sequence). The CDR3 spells CASTRVRTDTQYF. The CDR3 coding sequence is TGTGCCAGCACCCGAGTTCGGACAGATACGCAGTATTTT.

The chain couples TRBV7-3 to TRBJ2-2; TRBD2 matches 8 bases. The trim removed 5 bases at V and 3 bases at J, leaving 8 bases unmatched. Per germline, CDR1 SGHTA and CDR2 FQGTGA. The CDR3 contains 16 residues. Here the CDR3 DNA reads TGTGCCAGCAGCCCCCTCGGCGGGAGGCACACCGGGGAGCTGTTTTTT. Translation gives CASSPLGGRHTGELFF.